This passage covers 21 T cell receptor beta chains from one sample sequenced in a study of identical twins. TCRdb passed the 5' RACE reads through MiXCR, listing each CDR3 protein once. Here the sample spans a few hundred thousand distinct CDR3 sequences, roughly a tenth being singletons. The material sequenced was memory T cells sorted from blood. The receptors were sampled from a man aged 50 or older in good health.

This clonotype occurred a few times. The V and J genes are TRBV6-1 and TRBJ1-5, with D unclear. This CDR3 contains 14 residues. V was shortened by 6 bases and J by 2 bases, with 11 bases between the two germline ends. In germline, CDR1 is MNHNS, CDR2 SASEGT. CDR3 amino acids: CASRPRSGNQPQHF. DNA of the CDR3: TGTGCCAGCAGACCCCGTTCAGGCAATCAGCCCCAGCATTTT.

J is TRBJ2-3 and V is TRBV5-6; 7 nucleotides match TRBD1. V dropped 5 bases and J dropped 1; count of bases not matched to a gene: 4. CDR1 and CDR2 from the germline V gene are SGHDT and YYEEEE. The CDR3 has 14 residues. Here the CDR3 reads CASRSTGGTDTQYF. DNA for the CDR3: TGTGCCAGCAGATCTACAGGGGGCACAGATACGCAGTATTTT. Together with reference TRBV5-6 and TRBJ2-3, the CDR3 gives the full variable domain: DAGVTQSPTHLIKTRGQQVTLRCSPKSGHDTVSWYQQALGQGPQFIFQYYEEEERQRGNFPDRFSGHQFPNYSSELNVNALLLGDSALYLCASRSTGGTDTQYFGPGTRLTVL.

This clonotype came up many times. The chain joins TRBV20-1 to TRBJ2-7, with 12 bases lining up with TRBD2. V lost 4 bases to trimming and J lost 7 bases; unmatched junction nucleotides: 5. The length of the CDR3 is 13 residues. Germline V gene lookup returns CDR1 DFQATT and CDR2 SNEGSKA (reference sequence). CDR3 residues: CSAIPSGRGEQYF. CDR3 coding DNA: TGCAGTGCTATACCTAGCGGGAGGGGTGAGCAGTACTTC.

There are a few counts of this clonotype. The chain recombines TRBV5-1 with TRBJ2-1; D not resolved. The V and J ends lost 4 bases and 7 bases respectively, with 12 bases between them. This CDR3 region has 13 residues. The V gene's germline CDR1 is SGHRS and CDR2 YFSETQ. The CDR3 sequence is CASSPGALNEQFF. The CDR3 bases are TGCGCCAGCAGCCCCGGAGCCCTGAATGAGCAGTTCTTC.

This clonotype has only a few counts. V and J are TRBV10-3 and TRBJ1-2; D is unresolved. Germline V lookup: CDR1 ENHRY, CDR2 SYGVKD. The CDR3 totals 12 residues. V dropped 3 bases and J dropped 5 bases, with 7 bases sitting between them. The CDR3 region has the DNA TGTGCCATCAGTGAACAGACGTATGGCTACACCTTC. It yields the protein CAISEQTYGYTF.

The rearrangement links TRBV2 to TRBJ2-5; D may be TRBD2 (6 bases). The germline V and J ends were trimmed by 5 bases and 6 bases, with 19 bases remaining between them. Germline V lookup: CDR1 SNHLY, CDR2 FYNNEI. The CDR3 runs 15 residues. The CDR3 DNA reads TGTGCCAGCAGTCAACCGGGACTGGGGGTAAAGACCCAGTACTTC. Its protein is CASSQPGLGVKTQYF.

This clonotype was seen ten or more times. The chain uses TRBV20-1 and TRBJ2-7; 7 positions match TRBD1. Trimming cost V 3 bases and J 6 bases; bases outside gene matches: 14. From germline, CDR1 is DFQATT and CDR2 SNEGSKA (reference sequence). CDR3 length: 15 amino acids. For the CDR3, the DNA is TGCAGTGCTAGTCCTATGGACAGGCCGGGGTTCGAGCAGTACTTC. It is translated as CSASPMDRPGFEQYF.

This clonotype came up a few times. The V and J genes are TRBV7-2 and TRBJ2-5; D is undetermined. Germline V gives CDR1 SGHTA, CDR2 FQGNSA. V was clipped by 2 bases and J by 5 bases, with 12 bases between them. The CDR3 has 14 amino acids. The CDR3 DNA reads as TGTGCCAGCAGCTTAATGTGGAGTGGCGAGACCCAGTACTTC. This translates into CASSLMWSGETQYF.

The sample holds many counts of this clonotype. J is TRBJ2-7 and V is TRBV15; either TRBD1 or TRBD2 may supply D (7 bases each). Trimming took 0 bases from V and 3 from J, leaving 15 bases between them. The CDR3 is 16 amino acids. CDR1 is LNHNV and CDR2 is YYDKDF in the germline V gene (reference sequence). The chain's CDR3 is CATSRDRGGGNYEQYF. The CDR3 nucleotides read TGTGCCACCAGCAGAGACAGGGGGGGGGGAAACTACGAGCAGTACTTC.

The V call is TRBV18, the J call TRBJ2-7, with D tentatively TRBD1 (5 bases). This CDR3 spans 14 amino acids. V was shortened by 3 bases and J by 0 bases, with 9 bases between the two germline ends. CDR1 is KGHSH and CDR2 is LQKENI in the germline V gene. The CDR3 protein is CASSPLQDSYEQYF. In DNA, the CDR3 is TGTGCCAGCTCACCTCTACAGGACTCCTACGAGCAGTACTTC.

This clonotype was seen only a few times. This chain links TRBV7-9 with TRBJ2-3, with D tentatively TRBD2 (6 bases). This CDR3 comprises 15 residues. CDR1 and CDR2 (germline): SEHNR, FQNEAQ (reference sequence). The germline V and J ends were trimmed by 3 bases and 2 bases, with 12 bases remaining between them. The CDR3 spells CASSFGGAHTDTQYF. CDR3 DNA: TGTGCCAGCAGCTTTGGCGGGGCTCACACAGATACGCAGTATTTT.

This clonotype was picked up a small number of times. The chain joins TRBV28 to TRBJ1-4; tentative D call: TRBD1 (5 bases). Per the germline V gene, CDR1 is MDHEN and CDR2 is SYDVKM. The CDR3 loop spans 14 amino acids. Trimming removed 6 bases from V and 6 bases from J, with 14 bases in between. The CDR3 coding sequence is TGTGCCAGCAGCAGGGCCACCCCCGATGAAAAACTGTTTTTT. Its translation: CASSRATPDEKLFF.

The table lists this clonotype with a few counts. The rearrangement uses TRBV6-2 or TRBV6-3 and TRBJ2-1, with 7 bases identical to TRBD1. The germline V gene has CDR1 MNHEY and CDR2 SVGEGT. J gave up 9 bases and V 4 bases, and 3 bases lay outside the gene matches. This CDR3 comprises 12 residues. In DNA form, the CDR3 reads TGTGCCAGCAGTTTCCAGGGGGTTGAGCAGTTCTTC. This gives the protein CASSFQGVEQFF.

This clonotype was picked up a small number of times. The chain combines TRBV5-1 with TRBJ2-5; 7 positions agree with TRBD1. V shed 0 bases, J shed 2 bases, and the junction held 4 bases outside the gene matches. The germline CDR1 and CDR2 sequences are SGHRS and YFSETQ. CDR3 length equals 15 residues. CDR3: CASSLATGPQETQYF. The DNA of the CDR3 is TGCGCCAGCAGCTTGGCGACAGGGCCTCAAGAGACCCAGTACTTC.

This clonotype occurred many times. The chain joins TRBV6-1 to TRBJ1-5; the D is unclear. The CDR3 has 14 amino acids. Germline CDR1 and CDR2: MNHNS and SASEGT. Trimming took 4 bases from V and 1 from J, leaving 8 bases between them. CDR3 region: CASSGGGSNQPQHF. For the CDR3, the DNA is TGTGCCAGCAGTGGGGGAGGGAGCAATCAGCCCCAGCATTTT.

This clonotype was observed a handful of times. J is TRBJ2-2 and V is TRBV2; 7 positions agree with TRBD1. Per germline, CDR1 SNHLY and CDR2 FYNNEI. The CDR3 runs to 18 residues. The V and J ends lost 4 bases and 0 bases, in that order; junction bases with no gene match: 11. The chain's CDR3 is CASSATTGMLANTGELFF. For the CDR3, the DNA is TGTGCCAGCAGTGCAACGACAGGGATGCTCGCGAACACCGGGGAGCTGTTTTTT.

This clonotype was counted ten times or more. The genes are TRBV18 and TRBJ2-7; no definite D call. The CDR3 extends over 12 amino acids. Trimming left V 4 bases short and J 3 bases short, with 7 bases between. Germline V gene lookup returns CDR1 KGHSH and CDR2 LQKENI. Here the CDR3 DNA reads TGTGCCAGCTCACGCAACCTCTACGAGCAGTACTTC. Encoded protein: CASSRNLYEQYF.

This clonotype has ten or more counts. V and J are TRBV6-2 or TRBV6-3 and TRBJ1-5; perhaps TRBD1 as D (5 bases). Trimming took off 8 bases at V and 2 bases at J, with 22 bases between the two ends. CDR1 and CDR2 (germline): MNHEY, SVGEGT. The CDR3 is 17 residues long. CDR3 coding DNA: TGTGCCAGCCGTCGAGGACATTTCCCTGCGGGCAATCAGCCCCAGCATTTT. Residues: CASRRGHFPAGNQPQHF.

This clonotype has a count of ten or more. The CDR3 sequence: CASSLVPGAVYEQYF. CDR3 in DNA: TGCGCCAGCAGCTTGGTCCCAGGGGCAGTGTACGAGCAGTACTTC. V usage is TRBV5-1 and J usage is TRBJ2-7, with a possible D match to TRBD1 (6 bases). Germline values: CDR1 SGHRS, CDR2 YFSETQ. Trimming cost V 0 bases and J 4 bases, with 14 bases left between them. The CDR3 loop spans 15 amino acids.

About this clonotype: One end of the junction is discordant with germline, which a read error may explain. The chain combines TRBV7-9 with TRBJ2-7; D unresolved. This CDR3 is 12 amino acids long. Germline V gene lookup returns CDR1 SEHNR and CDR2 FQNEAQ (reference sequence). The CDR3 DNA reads TGTGCCAACAGCTACACCAACTACGAGCAGTACTTC. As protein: CANSYTNYEQYF.

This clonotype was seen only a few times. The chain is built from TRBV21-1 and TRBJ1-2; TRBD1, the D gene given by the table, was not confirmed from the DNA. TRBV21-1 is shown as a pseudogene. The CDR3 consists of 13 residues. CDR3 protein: CASPGQGAPGYTF. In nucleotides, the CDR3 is TGTGCCAGCCCGGGACAGGGGGCGCCTGGCTACACCTTC.